This TCR beta chain derives from a study of read filtering for tumor transcriptome and immune sequencing. General study findings and limits: The sorted CD138-negative fraction was a mixed bone marrow immune population, not purified T cells. Compared with RNA-seq, IR-seq gave much higher clonotype depth and reliability.

This clonotype was seen many times. Its target is not known. From 300 to 400 ng of RNA, a library with molecular barcoded alpha/delta and beta/gamma adaptors was made. TCRdb called the reads again in MiXCR, with one record for every CDR3 protein. Of around 130,000 distinct CDR3 sequences in the sample, less than 15% are singletons; the top ten hold around 8.2%. Bone marrow was sampled from every patient at the time of active disease. The sequenced sample consisted of a population of CD138-negative cells sorted from bone marrow. The clonotype was recovered from a donor aged 40 or older with multiple myeloma.

CDR3 in DNA: TGCAGCGTTGTTGGTGGTGCCCTCGGCATCTACGAGCAGTACTTC. Its protein product is CSVVGGALGIYEQYF. This chain uses TRBV29-1 with TRBJ2-7; D ambiguous. CDR1 is SQVTM, CDR2 ANQGSEA, per germline. The CDR3 runs 15 residues. Trimming pared 4 bases from V and 3 bases from J, leaving 19 bases between.